The 5 T cell receptor beta chains below all came from one sample that was sequenced in a study of T-cell memory formation after mild COVID-19 (dated by TCRdb to the early 2020s). Libraries were prepared through 5' RACE. Sequencing relied on an Illumina NovaSeq 6000. TCRdb applied fastp at Q25 and MiXCR to the public reads, then kept only in-frame beta chains. Under each unique CDR3 protein, matching rows form one entry showing the most common genes and DNA. For this sample there are approximately 300,000 distinct CDR3 sequences; 7.5% to 9.5% appear just once. Of the sample, 20% to 25% falls within the top ten clones. Sequencing was carried out using PBMCs or a T cell subset sorted from them (not recorded which). Receptor source: a man aged 18 to 29 who had mild COVID-19 (a few samples of this study predate the infection). The sample titles of this study are shuffled in the database, so cell type and time point are left out; the donor was told from shared clones.

This clonotype came up a few times. The V call is TRBV19, the J call TRBJ2-3, with a tentative D call TRBD2 (6 bases). Germline CDR1 and CDR2: LNHDA and SQIVND (reference sequence). With 8 bases removed from V and 4 bases from J, the gap between germline ends came to 19 bases. The CDR3 runs 15 residues. The CDR3 loop is CASLPGLSGADTQYF. The CDR3 region has the DNA TGTGCCAGTCTTCCCGGACTATCTGGCGCAGATACGCAGTATTTT. The full variable domain, completed using reference TRBV19 and TRBJ2-3, is DGGITQSPKYLFRKEGQNVTLSCEQNLNHDAMYWYRQDPGQGLRLIYYSQIVNDFQKGDIAEGYSVSREKKESFPLTVTSAQKNPTAFYLCASLPGLSGADTQYFGPGTRLTVL.

V and J are TRBV6-6 and TRBJ1-1; 7 bases agree with TRBD1. Germline assignment: CDR1 MNHNY and CDR2 SVGAGI (reference sequence). The V segment lost 2 bases and the J segment 1 base; nucleotides outside the gene matches: 4. The CDR3 has 15 residues. Here the CDR3 reads CASSYEYRGNTEAFF. As DNA, the CDR3 is TGTGCCAGCAGTTACGAGTACAGGGGGAACACTGAAGCTTTCTTT.

The sample holds a few counts of this clonotype. The chain links TRBV6-5 to TRBJ2-3; maybe TRBD2 (6 bases). The CDR3 has 15 residues. V was cut by 3 bases and J by 1 base, with 11 bases left in between. Germline CDR1 and CDR2: MNHEY and SVGAGI. This chain's CDR3 is CASSYPPGGTDTQYF. In DNA form, the CDR3 reads TGTGCCAGCAGTTATCCGCCGGGGGGCACAGATACGCAGTATTTT.

The V call is TRBV28, the J call TRBJ1-2; 8 nucleotides match TRBD1. The J segment lost 8 bases and the V segment lost 5 bases, leaving 10 bases of the junction unmatched. The CDR3 runs to 14 residues. Per germline, CDR1 MDHEN and CDR2 SYDVKM. The CDR3 loop is CASSTLGQGRGYTF. CDR3 nucleotide sequence: TGTGCCAGCAGTACCTTAGGACAGGGACGAGGCTACACCTTC.

This clonotype was found many times. This rearrangement joins TRBV6-2 or TRBV6-3 to TRBJ2-7, with TRBD1 identical over 8 bases. This CDR3 contains 15 residues. After removal of 6 bases from V and 2 bases from J, the junction contained 9 bases not matched to a gene. CDR1 is MNHEY and CDR2 is SVGEGT in the germline V gene. CDR3 nucleotide sequence: TGTGCCAGCAGCCACGGACAGGGAATAACCTACGAGCAGTACTTC. Its translation is CASSHGQGITYEQYF.